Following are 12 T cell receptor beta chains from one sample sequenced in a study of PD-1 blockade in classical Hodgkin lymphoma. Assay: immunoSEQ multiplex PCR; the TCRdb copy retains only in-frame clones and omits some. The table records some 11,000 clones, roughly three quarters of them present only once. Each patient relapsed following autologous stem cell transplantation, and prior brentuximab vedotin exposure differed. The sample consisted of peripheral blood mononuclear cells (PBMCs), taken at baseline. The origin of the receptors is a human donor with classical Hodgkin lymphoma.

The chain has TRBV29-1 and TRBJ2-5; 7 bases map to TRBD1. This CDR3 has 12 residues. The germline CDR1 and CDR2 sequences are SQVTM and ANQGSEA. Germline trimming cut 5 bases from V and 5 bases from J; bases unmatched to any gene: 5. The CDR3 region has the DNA TGCAGCGTTTTTTTCAGGGGGGAGACCCAGTACTTC. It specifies CSVFFRGETQYF.

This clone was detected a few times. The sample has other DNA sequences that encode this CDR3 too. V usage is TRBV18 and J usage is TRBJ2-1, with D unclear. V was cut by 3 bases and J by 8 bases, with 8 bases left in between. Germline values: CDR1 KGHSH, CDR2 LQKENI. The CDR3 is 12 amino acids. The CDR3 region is CASSPQAHEQFF. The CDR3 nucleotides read TGTGCCAGCTCACCTCAGGCGCATGAGCAGTTCTTC.

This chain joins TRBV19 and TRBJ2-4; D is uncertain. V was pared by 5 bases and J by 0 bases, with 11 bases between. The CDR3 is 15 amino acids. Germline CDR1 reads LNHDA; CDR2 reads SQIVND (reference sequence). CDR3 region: CASSPTALAKNIQYF. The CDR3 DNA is TGTGCCAGTAGTCCAACTGCATTAGCCAAAAACATTCAGTACTTC.

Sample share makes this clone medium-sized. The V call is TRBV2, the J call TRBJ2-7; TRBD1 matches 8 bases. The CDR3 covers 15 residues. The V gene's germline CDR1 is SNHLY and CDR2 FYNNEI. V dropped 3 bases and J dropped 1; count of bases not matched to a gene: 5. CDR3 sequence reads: CASSDTRQGSYEQYF. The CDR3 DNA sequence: TGTGCCAGCAGTGACACCCGACAGGGGTCCTACGAGCAGTACTTC.

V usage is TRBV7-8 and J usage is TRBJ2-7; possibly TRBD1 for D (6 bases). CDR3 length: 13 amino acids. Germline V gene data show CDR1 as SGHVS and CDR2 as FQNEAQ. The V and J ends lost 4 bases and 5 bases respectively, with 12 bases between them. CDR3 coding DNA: TGTGCCAGCAGCTCAACAGGGAACCACGAGCAGTACTTC. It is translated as CASSSTGNHEQYF.

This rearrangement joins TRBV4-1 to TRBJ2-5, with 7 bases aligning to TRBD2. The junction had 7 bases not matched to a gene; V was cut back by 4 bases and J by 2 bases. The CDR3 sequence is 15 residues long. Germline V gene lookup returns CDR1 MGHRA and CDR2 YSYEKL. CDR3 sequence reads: CASSRVGTKQETQYF. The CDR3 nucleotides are TGCGCCAGCAGCCGAGTCGGGACTAAGCAAGAGACCCAGTACTTC.

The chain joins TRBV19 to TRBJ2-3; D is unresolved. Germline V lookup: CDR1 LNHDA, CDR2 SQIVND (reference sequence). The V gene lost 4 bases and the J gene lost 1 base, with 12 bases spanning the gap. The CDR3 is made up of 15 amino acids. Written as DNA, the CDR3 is TGTGCCAGTAGTAAGGTCGGGTCTGGCACAGATACGCAGTATTTT. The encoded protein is CASSKVGSGTDTQYF.

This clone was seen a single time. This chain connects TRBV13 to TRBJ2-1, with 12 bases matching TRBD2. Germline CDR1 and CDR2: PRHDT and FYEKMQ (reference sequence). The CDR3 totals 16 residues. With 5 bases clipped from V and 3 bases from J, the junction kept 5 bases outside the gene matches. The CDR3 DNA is TGTGCCAGCAGCCGGACTAGCGGGGAAGTCTACAATGAGCAGTTCTTC. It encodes CASSRTSGEVYNEQFF.

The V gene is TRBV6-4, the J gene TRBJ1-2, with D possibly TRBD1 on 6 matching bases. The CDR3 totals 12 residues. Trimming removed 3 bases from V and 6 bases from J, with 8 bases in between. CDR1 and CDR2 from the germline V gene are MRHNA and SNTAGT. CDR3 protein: CASSEQGNGYTF. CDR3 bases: TGTGCCAGCAGTGAACAGGGAAATGGCTACACCTTC.

CDR3: CASSEGWIQETQYF. CDR3 nucleotide sequence: TGTGCCAGCAGTGAAGGATGGATCCAAGAGACCCAGTACTTC. The chain employs TRBV6-1 and TRBJ2-5; D unclear. Trimming removed 1 base from V and 1 base from J, with 7 bases in between. The CDR3 extends over 14 amino acids. The V gene's germline CDR1 is MNHNS and CDR2 SASEGT.

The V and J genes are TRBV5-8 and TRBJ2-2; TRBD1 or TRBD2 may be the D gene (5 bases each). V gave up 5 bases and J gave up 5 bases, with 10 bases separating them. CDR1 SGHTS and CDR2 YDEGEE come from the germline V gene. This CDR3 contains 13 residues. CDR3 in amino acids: CASSRDLTGELFF. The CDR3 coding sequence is TGTGCCAGCAGTCGGGACCTGACCGGGGAGCTGTTTTTT.

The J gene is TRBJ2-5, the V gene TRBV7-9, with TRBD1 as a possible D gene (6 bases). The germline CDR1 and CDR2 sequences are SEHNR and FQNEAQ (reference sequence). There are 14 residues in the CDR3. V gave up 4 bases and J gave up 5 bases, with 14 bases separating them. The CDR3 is CASSSTGRGETQYF. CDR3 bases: TGTGCCAGCAGCTCGACAGGTCGAGGGGAGACCCAGTACTTC.